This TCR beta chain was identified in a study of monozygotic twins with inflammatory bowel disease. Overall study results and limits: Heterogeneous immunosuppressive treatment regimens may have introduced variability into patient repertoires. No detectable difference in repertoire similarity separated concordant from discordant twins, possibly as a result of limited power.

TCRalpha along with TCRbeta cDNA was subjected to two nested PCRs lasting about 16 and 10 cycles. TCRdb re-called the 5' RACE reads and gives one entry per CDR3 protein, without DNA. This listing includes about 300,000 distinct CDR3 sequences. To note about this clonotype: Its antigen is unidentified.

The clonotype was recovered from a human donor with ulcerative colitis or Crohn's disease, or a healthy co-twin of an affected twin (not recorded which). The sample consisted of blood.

CDR3 sequence reads: CASSRPGQGNNQPQHF. This chain links TRBV18 with TRBJ1-5; without DNA, the TCRdb call of TRBD1 cannot be checked. The germline V gene has CDR1 KGHSH and CDR2 LQKENI. The CDR3 spans 16 residues.